The 10 T cell receptor beta chains below were found in one sample sequenced in a study of siplizumab effects on memory and regulatory T cells. The data were produced by immunoSEQ multiplex PCR, yet TCRdb's version contains in-frame clones alone and is incomplete. The sample has fewer than 85,000 clones, roughly 86% seen once. The sample consisted of Tregs sorted from blood. The receptors shown here come from a human donor in good health.

V is TRBV5-4 and J is TRBJ2-5; D is undetermined. The CDR3 runs to 13 residues. V lost 3 bases and J lost 3, with 9 bases in between. CDR1 is SGHNT and CDR2 is YYREEE in the germline V gene (reference sequence). The CDR3 loop reads CASSSLLKETQYF. CDR3 sequence (DNA): TGTGCCAGCAGCTCTCTACTGAAAGAGACCCAGTACTTC. Based on the CDR3 plus reference TRBV5-4 and TRBJ2-5, the full variable domain is ETGVTQSPTHLIKTRGQQVTLRCSSQSGHNTVSWYQQALGQGPQFIFQYYREEENGRGNFPPRFSGLQFPNYSSELNVNALELDDSALYLCASSSLLKETQYFGPGTRLLVL.

The J gene is TRBJ2-3, the V gene TRBV15; D not resolved. The CDR3 extends over 14 amino acids. CDR1 is LNHNV, CDR2 YYDKDF, per germline (reference sequence). The V end lost 2 bases, the J end lost 0 bases, and 6 bases lay between the germline ends. For the CDR3, the DNA is TGTGCCACCAGCAGACTAGGAAGCACAGATACGCAGTATTTT. Protein sequence: CATSRLGSTDTQYF.

CDR3 amino acids: CAPPGGTEAFF. The CDR3, as DNA: TGTGCCCCCCCCGGCGGGACTGAAGCTTTCTTT. The rearrangement uses TRBV9 and TRBJ1-1; D gene ambiguous. The CDR3 is made up of 11 amino acids. CDR1 is SGDLS, CDR2 YYNGEE, per germline. V was trimmed by 10 bases and J by 5 bases, leaving 12 bases between them. The full variable domain, rest sourced from reference TRBV9 and TRBJ1-1, is DSGVTQTPKHLITATGQRVTLRCSPRSGDLSVYWYQQSLDQGLQFLIQYYNGEERAKGNILERFSAQQFPDLHSELNLSSLELGDSALYFCAPPGGTEAFFGQGTRLTVV.

The chain carries TRBV4-1 and TRBJ1-2; D possibly corresponds to TRBD1 (6 bases). Trimming removed 0 bases at V and 5 bases at J, with 7 bases between. CDR1 and CDR2 from the germline V gene are MGHRA and YSYEKL. The CDR3 has 13 residues. CDR3 protein: CASSQEGAYGYTF. The DNA for the CDR3 is TGCGCCAGCAGCCAAGAGGGGGCGTATGGCTACACCTTC.

This rearrangement joins TRBV6-5 to TRBJ2-3, with D hard to call. Trimming cost V 0 bases and J 6 bases, with 10 bases left between them. The CDR3 runs 14 residues. Germline CDR1 reads MNHEY; CDR2 reads SVGAGI. The CDR3: CASSYSLSGDTQYF. The DNA of the CDR3 is TGTGCCAGCAGTTACTCTTTGTCTGGGGATACGCAGTATTTT.

The chain uses TRBV27 and TRBJ2-2, with D perhaps TRBD2 (5 bases). Deletions cut 5 bases from V and 7 bases from J, with 11 bases between. The length of the CDR3 is 13 residues. CDR1 and CDR2 (germline): MNHEY, SMNVEV (reference sequence). The CDR3 reads CASSPDYRGELFF. CDR3 DNA: TGTGCCAGCAGTCCTGACTACCGCGGGGAGCTGTTTTTT.

This chain links TRBV7-9 with TRBJ1-4, with 7 bases that match TRBD1. The germline gives CDR1 SEHNR, CDR2 FQNEAQ (reference sequence). The V segment lost 3 bases and the J segment 3 bases; nucleotides outside the gene matches: 1. The CDR3 is 14 residues long. This CDR3 is CASSLGQPNEKLFF. The CDR3 nucleotides are TGTGCCAGCAGCTTGGGACAGCCTAATGAAAAACTGTTTTTT.

The CDR3 region is CASSLGIMETQYF. CDR3 DNA: TGCGCCAGCAGCTTGGGTATCATGGAGACCCAGTACTTC. The chain combines TRBV5-1 with TRBJ2-5; D gene ambiguous. CDR1 is SGHRS and CDR2 is YFSETQ in the germline V gene. V lost 0 bases and J lost 5, with 8 bases in between. This CDR3 is 13 amino acids long.

V is TRBV4-2 and J is TRBJ2-5; D possibly uses TRBD1 or TRBD2 (7 bases each). V lost 4 bases and J lost 1, with 16 bases in between. The CDR3 loop spans 16 amino acids. The germline V gene encodes CDR1 LGHNA and CDR2 YNFKEQ. This CDR3 reads CASSPEGRGGQETQYF. The CDR3 DNA reads TGTGCCAGCAGCCCCGAAGGCAGGGGGGGCCAAGAGACCCAGTACTTC.

This sequence joins TRBV4-1 and TRBJ2-5, with D tentatively TRBD2 (5 bases). Trimming removed 0 bases at V and 2 bases at J, with 10 bases between. The CDR3 consists of 15 residues. The germline V gene has CDR1 MGHRA and CDR2 YSYEKL. CDR3 in amino acids: CASSQDPGVQETQYF. Here the CDR3 DNA reads TGCGCCAGCAGCCAAGATCCCGGGGTGCAAGAGACCCAGTACTTC.